This is a list of T cell receptor beta chains from one sample in a study of glioma-infiltrating T cells after dendritic cell vaccination. Profiled with immunoSEQ multiplex PCR; TCRdb holds only in-frame clones, not every one. The sample lists some 38,000 clones, around 80% seen once, with 7.8% in the top ten. Sequenced here: blood, sampled before dendritic cell vaccination. The receptors come from a human donor with glioblastoma. Both conserved end residues are part of each CDR3. The D gene is left open where the match is weak. Where a row states a size, it is once, few, many or the class of an expanded clone; other rows omit it.

J: TRBJ1-5; size: few; V: TRBV4-3; D: -; CDR3: CASSQDLRGGNQPQHF; DNA: TGCGCCAGCAGCCAAGACCTCCGGGGGGGCAATCAGCCCCAGCATTTT
J: TRBJ1-1; size: -; V: TRBV29-1; D: -; CDR3: CSVEVGGGGTEAFF; DNA: TGCAGCGTTGAAGTAGGGGGGGGAGGCACTGAAGCTTTCTTT
J: TRBJ2-3; size: -; V: TRBV5-8; D: TRBD2; CDR3: CASSLGGGGPTDTQYF; DNA: TGTGCCAGCAGCTTAGGAGGCGGGGGGCCCACAGATACGCAGTATTTT
J: TRBJ2-3; size: once; V: TRBV4-1; D: TRBD1; CDR3: CASSQVTHGTALTDTQYF; DNA: TGCGCCAGCAGCCAAGTCACACACGGGACAGCCCTCACAGATACGCAGTATTTT
J: TRBJ1-1; size: -; V: TRBV25-1; D: -; CDR3: CASSLRNTEAFF; DNA: TGTGCCAGCAGTCTGAGGAACACTGAAGCTTTCTTT
J: TRBJ1-6; size: -; V: TRBV6-5; D: -; CDR3: CASSYSTGYSPLHF; DNA: TGTGCCAGCAGTTACTCTACAGGGTATTCACCCCTCCACTTT
J: TRBJ1-2; size: -; V: TRBV7-8; D: TRBD1; CDR3: CASSLVGQGGYTF; DNA: TGTGCCAGCAGCTTAGTAGGACAGGGCGGCTACACCTTC
J: TRBJ2-5; size: -; V: TRBV5-4; D: TRBD2; CDR3: CASSLRLAGETQYF; DNA: TGTGCCAGCAGCTTGCGTCTAGCGGGTGAGACCCAGTACTTC
J: TRBJ2-7; size: -; V: TRBV30; D: -; CDR3: CAWRYSAYEQYF; DNA: TGTGCCTGGAGGTACAGTGCCTACGAGCAGTACTTC
J: TRBJ2-7; size: -; V: TRBV30; D: -; CDR3: CAWSPDTYEQYF; DNA: TGTGCCTGGAGTCCGGACACCTACGAGCAGTACTTC
J: TRBJ1-4; size: -; V: TRBV19; D: TRBD1; CDR3: CASSTPGQLEKLFF; DNA: TGTGCCAGTAGTACACCGGGACAGCTGGAAAAACTGTTTTTT
J: TRBJ2-2; size: -; V: TRBV18; D: -; CDR3: CASSPPRYDTGELFF; DNA: TGTGCCAGCTCACCACCGAGGTACGACACCGGGGAGCTGTTTTTT
J: TRBJ2-2; size: -; V: TRBV9; D: TRBD1; CDR3: CASSSRTGSGELFF; DNA: TGTGCCAGCAGCAGTCGGACAGGGTCCGGGGAGCTGTTTTTT
J: TRBJ2-6; size: -; V: TRBV29-1; D: -; CDR3: CSVEGQRSGANVLTF; DNA: TGCAGCGTTGAGGGACAACGCTCTGGGGCCAACGTCCTGACTTTC
J: TRBJ2-1; size: once; V: TRBV10-1; D: TRBD2; CDR3: CASSGGGRRFKNEQFF; DNA: TGCGCCAGCAGTGGGGGGGGGAGACGGTTTAAGAATGAGCAGTTCTTC
J: TRBJ1-2; size: few; V: TRBV7-1; D: TRBD1; CDR3: CASSRPEPGQGAYGYTF; DNA: TGTGCCAGCAGCCGACCTGAGCCGGGACAGGGTGCCTATGGCTACACCTTC
J: TRBJ2-1; size: -; V: TRBV7-3; D: TRBD1; CDR3: CASSSTGGHEQFF; DNA: TGTGCCAGCAGCTCTACAGGGGGCCATGAGCAGTTCTTC
J: TRBJ2-5; size: -; V: TRBV10-3; D: -; CDR3: CAISAGLAETQYF; DNA: TGTGCCATCAGTGCAGGGCTGGCAGAGACCCAGTACTTC
J: TRBJ2-3; size: -; V: TRBV11-3; D: TRBD2; CDR3: CASSFHSGGLADTQYF; DNA: TGTGCCAGCAGCTTCCATAGCGGGGGGTTAGCAGATACGCAGTATTTT
J: TRBJ2-7; size: few; V: TRBV6-1; D: -; CDR3: CASSGAALSEQYF; DNA: TGTGCCAGCAGTGGTGCGGCCTTGTCAGAGCAGTACTTC
J: TRBJ1-1; size: -; V: TRBV30; D: -; CDR3: CAWSQTVSFEAFF; DNA: TGTGCCTGGAGTCAGACAGTTTCCTTTGAAGCTTTCTTT
J: TRBJ1-4; size: few; V: TRBV27; D: TRBD1; CDR3: CASSPWTGRTTNEKLFF; DNA: TGTGCCAGCAGTCCTTGGACAGGGCGGACAACTAATGAAAAACTGTTTTTT
J: TRBJ2-7; size: once; V: TRBV11-2; D: TRBD2; CDR3: CASSLWGGVGSYEQYF; DNA: TGTGCCAGCAGCTTGTGGGGGGGAGTCGGCTCCTACGAGCAGTACTTC
J: TRBJ2-7; size: -; V: TRBV19; D: -; CDR3: CASSIRWSQDYEQYF; DNA: TGTGCCAGTAGTATTCGGTGGTCCCAAGACTACGAGCAGTACTTC
J: TRBJ2-3; size: -; V: TRBV28; D: TRBD2; CDR3: CASSLWGSGGRVTDTQYF; DNA: TGTGCCAGCAGTTTATGGGGATCGGGGGGGCGTGTCACAGATACGCAGTATTTT
J: TRBJ2-1; size: -; V: TRBV4-3; D: -; CDR3: CASSQVGSGSEQFF; DNA: TGCGCCAGCAGCCAAGTAGGCTCGGGAAGTGAGCAGTTCTTC
J: TRBJ1-5; size: -; V: TRBV19; D: -; CDR3: CASRQGWDQPQHF; DNA: TGTGCCAGTAGGCAGGGATGGGATCAGCCCCAGCATTTT
J: TRBJ2-1; size: -; V: TRBV6-5; D: -; CDR3: CASSYSPYEQFF; DNA: TGTGCCAGCAGTTACTCCCCCTATGAGCAGTTCTTC
J: TRBJ1-1; size: -; V: TRBV29-1; D: -; CDR3: CSVGEAGVSLNTEAFF; DNA: TGCAGCGTGGGGGAGGCGGGGGTCTCGTTGAACACTGAAGCTTTCTTT
J: TRBJ1-1; size: -; V: TRBV5-4; D: -; CDR3: CASSWAGGGTEAFF; DNA: TGTGCCAGCAGCTGGGCCGGGGGTGGGACTGAAGCTTTCTTT
J: TRBJ1-5; size: few; V: TRBV18; D: TRBD1; CDR3: CASSPGQGANQPQHF; DNA: TGTGCCAGCTCACCGGGACAGGGTGCCAATCAGCCCCAGCATTTT
J: TRBJ1-3; size: -; V: TRBV7-2; D: TRBD1; CDR3: CASSLDRVSGNTIYF; DNA: TGTGCCAGCAGCTTGGACAGGGTATCTGGAAACACCATATATTTT
J: TRBJ1-5; size: -; V: TRBV7-8; D: -; CDR3: CASSPAGVGVNQPQHF; DNA: TGTGCCAGCAGCCCCGCGGGAGTGGGGGTCAATCAGCCCCAGCATTTT
J: TRBJ2-5; size: once; V: TRBV28; D: TRBD1; CDR3: CASSKNNGQGKETQYF; DNA: TGTGCCAGCAGCAAAAACAACGGACAGGGTAAAGAGACCCAGTACTTC
J: TRBJ2-5; size: -; V: TRBV5-1; D: TRBD2; CDR3: CASSLEIAGEGETQYF; DNA: TGCGCCAGCAGCTTGGAAATAGCGGGGGAGGGAGAGACCCAGTACTTC
J: TRBJ2-5; size: once; V: TRBV7-3; D: -; CDR3: CASSLLGGGKETQYF; DNA: TGTGCCAGCAGCTTGCTAGGGGGGGGGAAAGAGACCCAGTACTTC
J: TRBJ2-7; size: -; V: TRBV6-5; D: -; CDR3: CASSTPSQGKDEQYF; DNA: TGTGCCAGCAGTACCCCCTCGCAGGGGAAGGACGAGCAGTACTTC
J: TRBJ2-2; size: few; V: TRBV28; D: -; CDR3: CASSYSRAPNTGELFF; DNA: TGTGCCAGCAGCTATTCCAGGGCTCCGAACACCGGGGAGCTGTTTTTT
J: TRBJ2-7; size: -; V: TRBV19; D: TRBD1; CDR3: CASSPGQGPYEQYF; DNA: TGTGCCAGTAGTCCGGGACAGGGACCCTACGAGCAGTACTTC
J: TRBJ2-2; size: -; V: TRBV7-2; D: -; CDR3: CASSSSGLRDTGELFF; DNA: TGTGCCAGCAGCTCAAGCGGACTGCGGGACACCGGGGAGCTGTTTTTT
J: TRBJ2-5; size: -; V: TRBV5-1; D: -; CDR3: CASSPDSPRETQYF; DNA: TGCGCCAGCAGCCCGGACAGTCCCCGGGAGACCCAGTACTTC
J: TRBJ2-7; size: -; V: TRBV6-5; D: -; CDR3: CASSEGLLYEQYF; DNA: TGTGCCAGCAGCGAAGGACTACTCTACGAGCAGTACTTC
J: TRBJ2-7; size: -; V: TRBV5-6; D: -; CDR3: CASSLDGLSYEQYF; DNA: TGTGCCAGCAGCTTGGACGGACTCTCCTACGAGCAGTACTTC
J: TRBJ1-1; size: -; V: TRBV12-5; D: -; CDR3: CASGLTHRGDTEAFF; DNA: TGTGCTAGTGGTTTGACCCACCGCGGGGACACTGAAGCTTTCTTT
J: TRBJ2-4; size: -; V: TRBV14; D: TRBD2; CDR3: CASSHSRTSGGENIQYF; DNA: TGTGCCAGCAGCCATTCTAGGACTAGCGGGGGTGAAAACATTCAGTACTTC
J: TRBJ1-2; size: once; V: TRBV11-3; D: -; CDR3: CASSPHRARYGYTF; DNA: TGTGCCAGCAGCCCCCACAGGGCTCGCTATGGCTACACCTTC
J: TRBJ2-3; size: -; V: TRBV10-3; D: -; CDR3: CAISPRLEGDTQYF; DNA: TGTGCCATCAGTCCTAGACTAGAAGGAGATACGCAGTATTTT
J: TRBJ2-4; size: -; V: TRBV4-2; D: -; CDR3: CASSQGTGTPKNIQYF; DNA: TGTGCCAGCAGCCAAGGAACCGGGACACCCAAAAACATTCAGTACTTC
J: TRBJ1-1; size: -; V: TRBV28; D: TRBD1; CDR3: CASSFQGALDTEAFF; DNA: TGTGCCAGCAGTTTTCAGGGGGCTCTAGACACTGAAGCTTTCTTT
J: TRBJ1-6; size: -; V: TRBV6-5; D: -; CDR3: CATQDISYNSPLHF; DNA: TGTGCCACTCAGGACATCTCCTATAATTCCCCCCTCCACTTT
J: TRBJ2-1; size: -; V: TRBV4-1; D: TRBD2; CDR3: CASSQDRRGGGNEQFF; DNA: TGCGCCAGCAGCCAAGATCGGCGCGGGGGGGGTAATGAGCAGTTCTTC
J: TRBJ2-1; size: -; V: TRBV6-4; D: TRBD2; CDR3: CASSESAGGNNEQFF; DNA: TGTGCCAGCAGTGAGTCGGCGGGGGGGAACAATGAGCAGTTCTTC
J: TRBJ2-5; size: -; V: TRBV27; D: -; CDR3: CASSLVFPAGTQETQYF; DNA: TGTGCCAGCAGTTTGGTTTTTCCAGCGGGCACTCAAGAGACCCAGTACTTC
J: TRBJ2-7; size: -; V: TRBV27; D: -; CDR3: CASSYDAGQSYEQYF; DNA: TGTGCCAGCAGTTACGACGCGGGACAGAGCTACGAGCAGTACTTC
J: TRBJ2-7; size: -; V: TRBV30; D: TRBD1; CDR3: CAWSVFGGQGYYEQYF; DNA: TGTGCCTGGAGTGTATTCGGCGGACAGGGCTACTACGAGCAGTACTTC
J: TRBJ2-7; size: -; V: TRBV6-1; D: -; CDR3: CASSGGPGSYEQYF; DNA: TGTGCCAGCAGTGGGGGGCCCGGTTCCTACGAGCAGTACTTC
J: TRBJ1-5; size: -; V: TRBV4-2; D: -; CDR3: CASSVHSSDNNQPQHF; DNA: TGTGCCAGCAGCGTCCATTCCTCGGACAACAATCAGCCCCAGCATTTT
J: TRBJ1-1; size: -; V: TRBV18; D: -; CDR3: CASTLESMNTEAFF; DNA: TGTGCCAGTACACTAGAAAGCATGAACACTGAAGCTTTCTTT